The rows below give T cell receptor beta chains drawn from one sample of a study of T cell changes during pregnancy in multiple sclerosis. Profiled with immunoSEQ multiplex PCR; TCRdb holds only in-frame clones, not every one. The sample yields about 76,000 clones, roughly 94% seen once. This sample comprised peripheral blood, obtained in the third trimester of pregnancy. All receptors come from a female donor with multiple sclerosis, enrolled in a pregnancy study. The CDR3 runs from the conserved cysteine through the conserved F or W. A D gene is named only where the DNA matches it firmly. Only part of the rows carry a size: once, few, many, or a class if the clone is expanded.

size,D,V,J,DNA,CDR3
.,TRBD2,TRBV14,TRBJ2-1,TGTGCCAGCAGCCCCCTTCCAGGGCAGCGGGGGAATGAGCAGTTCTTC,CASSPLPGQRGNEQFF
.,.,TRBV4-3,TRBJ1-1,TGCGCCAGCAGCCAAGTTTGGAGGGGTCCCGACACTGAAGCTTTCTTT,CASSQVWRGPDTEAFF
.,.,TRBV11-1,TRBJ1-1,TGTGCCAGCAGCTCCCCGGGGGGGACCAACACTGAAGCTTTCTTT,CASSSPGGTNTEAFF
.,.,TRBV10-3,TRBJ1-2,TGTGCCATCAGTGGGCACAGGGATAACTATGGCTACACCTTC,CAISGHRDNYGYTF
.,.,TRBV15,TRBJ1-2,TGTGCCACCAGCAGAGGCGAGGGAGGCTATGGCTACACCTTC,CATSRGEGGYGYTF
.,.,TRBV4-3,TRBJ1-3,TGCGCCAGCAGCCAAGCCTCGCAGTCCTCTGGAAACACCATATATTTT,CASSQASQSSGNTIYF
.,.,TRBV13,TRBJ1-3,TGTGCCAGCAGCCTCCAGGGGTATGGAAACACCATATATTTT,CASSLQGYGNTIYF
once,TRBD2,TRBV5-6,TRBJ2-5,TGTGCCAGCAGCTTTGGAGCGGGGGGGCCGGGGGAGGAGACCCAGTACTTC,CASSFGAGGPGEETQYF
.,TRBD1,TRBV19,TRBJ2-4,TGTGCCAGTAGTCCCTGGACAGGAATAGCCAAAAACATTCAGTACTTC,CASSPWTGIAKNIQYF
.,TRBD1,TRBV7-2,TRBJ2-2,TGTGCCTTCCGACAGGGACCGAACACCGGGGAGCTGTTTTTT,CAFRQGPNTGELFF
.,.,TRBV18,TRBJ1-2,TGTGCCAGCTCACCGACTTCCGTGCCAGGGAAGGGCTACACCTTC,CASSPTSVPGKGYTF
.,.,TRBV30,TRBJ2-7,TGTGCCTGCCCCCGGGACACCGGCTCCTACGAGCAGTACTTC,CACPRDTGSYEQYF
.,.,TRBV5-6,TRBJ1-1,TGTGCCAGCAGCTTGGCCGGCAGCGGTGAAGCTTTCTTT,CASSLAGSGEAFF
.,TRBD2,TRBV7-2,TRBJ2-7,TGTGCCAGCAGCTTAGCGCGGGGGTACTACGAGCAGTACTTC,CASSLARGYYEQYF
.,TRBD1,TRBV5-1,TRBJ2-5,TGCGCCAGCAGCTCGATTAGGGACAGAGGAGGAGAGACCCAGTACTTC,CASSSIRDRGGETQYF
.,TRBD1,TRBV4-2,TRBJ2-7,TGTGCCAGCAGCCTGGACGGGACAGGGAGCTCCTACGAGCAGTACTTC,CASSLDGTGSSYEQYF
once,.,TRBV2,TRBJ1-2,TGTGCCAGCAGTTTCTTACAGGACAACTATGGCTACACCTTC,CASSFLQDNYGYTF
.,.,TRBV6-4,TRBJ2-3,TGTGCCAGCAGTGTCGGGGGAAGCACAGATACGCAGTATTTT,CASSVGGSTDTQYF
once,.,TRBV7-9,TRBJ2-3,TGTGCCAGCAGCTCCCCGACAGATACGCAGTATTTT,CASSSPTDTQYF
.,TRBD1,TRBV29-1,TRBJ1-2,TGCAGCGTAGCGGTGGACGGACAGGGCTATGGCTACACCTTC,CSVAVDGQGYGYTF
.,.,TRBV9,TRBJ2-3,TGTGCCAGCAGCGTAGCGGCAGGCCCTTATCCTTCAGATACGCAGTATTTT,CASSVAAGPYPSDTQYF
.,.,TRBV5-4,TRBJ2-5,TGTGCCAGCAGCTCTGGACAGCAAGAGACCCAGTACTTC,CASSSGQQETQYF
.,.,TRBV6-5,TRBJ1-3,TGTGCCAGCAGTTACGGGGGGGCGGGAAACACCATATATTTT,CASSYGGAGNTIYF
.,.,TRBV6-5,TRBJ1-2,TGTGCCAGCAGTTACGCAGGGGCCTATGGCTACACCTTC,CASSYAGAYGYTF
.,.,TRBV9,TRBJ2-7,TGTGCCAGCAGCGAGTACAGTGGCGAGCAGTACTTC,CASSEYSGEQYF
.,TRBD1,TRBV19,TRBJ2-7,TGTGCCAGTAGCATTCCGGGACAGGGGTACGAGCAGTACTTC,CASSIPGQGYEQYF
.,.,TRBV5-1,TRBJ1-1,TGCGCTAGCAGCTTGGTGGCGGTGAACACTGAAGCTTTCTTT,CASSLVAVNTEAFF
.,.,TRBV14,TRBJ1-2,TGTGCCAGCAGCCATCTACAGGTTTCGAACTATGGCTACACCTTC,CASSHLQVSNYGYTF
.,TRBD1,TRBV5-4,TRBJ2-3,TGTGCCAGCAGCAACAGGGGCAGCACAGATACGCAGTATTTT,CASSNRGSTDTQYF
.,.,TRBV9,TRBJ2-7,TGTGCCAGCAGCGGGGGGGTGGGGACGGCGTCTTCCTACGAGCAGTACTTC,CASSGGVGTASSYEQYF
.,.,TRBV10-2,TRBJ1-1,TGCGCCAGCAGTGCCGGAGGCACTGAAGCTTTCTTT,CASSAGGTEAFF
.,TRBD2,TRBV4-3,TRBJ2-1,TGCGCCAGCAGCCAAGTTTTAGCGGGGTACAATGAGCAGTTCTTC,CASSQVLAGYNEQFF
.,TRBD1,TRBV10-3,TRBJ1-4,TGTGCCATCAGTGCTACGGGCGGGGGACAGGCTAATGAAAAACTGTTTTTT,CAISATGGGQANEKLFF
.,.,TRBV5-6,TRBJ1-1,TGTGCCAGCAGTTTCGGGAGGGGAAGCACTGAAGCTTTCTTT,CASSFGRGSTEAFF
.,TRBD1,TRBV25-1,TRBJ1-6,TGTGCCAGCAGTAAGCCGGGACAGGGTTTTTCACCCCTCCACTTT,CASSKPGQGFSPLHF
few,TRBD1,TRBV9,TRBJ1-3,TGTGCCAGCAGCGTAGCTGCAGGGGGTGGAAACACCATATATTTT,CASSVAAGGGNTIYF
.,TRBD2,TRBV5-4,TRBJ2-3,TGTGCCAGCACCATCCTAGCGGGGGGAAACACAGATACGCAGTATTTT,CASTILAGGNTDTQYF
.,TRBD1,TRBV9,TRBJ2-7,TGTGCCAGCAGCGCAGGGACAGGGGTGCAGTACTTC,CASSAGTGVQYF
.,TRBD1,TRBV27,TRBJ1-4,TGTGCCAGCAGTTTTGAGGGACAGGGGAATGAAAAACTGTTTTTT,CASSFEGQGNEKLFF
.,.,TRBV7-9,TRBJ1-1,TGTGCCAGCAGCTTGGGGGGAGCCACTGAAGCTTTCTTT,CASSLGGATEAFF
once,TRBD1,TRBV4-2,TRBJ1-4,TGTGCCAGCAGCCGACAGGACAGGGAAGGTGAAAAACTGTTTTTT,CASSRQDREGEKLFF
.,TRBD1,TRBV4-1,TRBJ2-3,TGCGCCAGCAGCCAAGATGAGGGGACAGGGCCAGATACGCAGTATTTT,CASSQDEGTGPDTQYF
.,.,TRBV18,TRBJ1-1,TGTGCCAGCTCATCCTCCCCCAGCGCCGGTAACACTGAAGCTTTCTTT,CASSSSPSAGNTEAFF
once,TRBD1,TRBV6-5,TRBJ1-2,TGTGCCAGCAGTTACTCGATGTTGCGACAGGGCGATGGCTACACCTTC,CASSYSMLRQGDGYTF
.,TRBD1,TRBV9,TRBJ2-4,TGTGCCAGCAGCGGGCCTACAGGGGGCGACATTCAGTACTTC,CASSGPTGGDIQYF
.,TRBD1,TRBV6-5,TRBJ1-2,TGTGCCAGCAGTCCCGGGACAGCTAATAACTATGGCTACACCTTC,CASSPGTANNYGYTF
.,.,TRBV9,TRBJ1-5,TGTGCCAGCAGCGTAGTCGACAATGGGCAGCCCCAGCATTTT,CASSVVDNGQPQHF
.,TRBD1,TRBV4-2,TRBJ2-1,TGTGCCAGCAGCCAAGCGGTTCGACAGGGGCTTTACAATGAGCAGTTCTTC,CASSQAVRQGLYNEQFF
few,.,TRBV9,TRBJ2-2,TGTGCCAGCAGCGTAGGGGGGGTAACCGGGGAGCTGTTTTTT,CASSVGGVTGELFF
.,.,TRBV19,TRBJ1-3,TGTGCCAGTTATACAGGGTACGGAAACACCATATATTTT,CASYTGYGNTIYF
few,.,TRBV7-2,TRBJ2-5,TGTGCCAGCAGCAGACGACCGGGTCCCACGGGAGAGACCCAGTACTTC,CASSRRPGPTGETQYF
.,.,TRBV25-1,TRBJ2-5,TGTGCCAGCAGTGAAAAAACAGCCCAAGAGACCCAGTACTTC,CASSEKTAQETQYF
.,.,TRBV11-3,TRBJ2-7,TGTGCCAGCAGCCCAGGCGGCGGCAGGGCCCTCGAGCAGTACTTC,CASSPGGGRALEQYF